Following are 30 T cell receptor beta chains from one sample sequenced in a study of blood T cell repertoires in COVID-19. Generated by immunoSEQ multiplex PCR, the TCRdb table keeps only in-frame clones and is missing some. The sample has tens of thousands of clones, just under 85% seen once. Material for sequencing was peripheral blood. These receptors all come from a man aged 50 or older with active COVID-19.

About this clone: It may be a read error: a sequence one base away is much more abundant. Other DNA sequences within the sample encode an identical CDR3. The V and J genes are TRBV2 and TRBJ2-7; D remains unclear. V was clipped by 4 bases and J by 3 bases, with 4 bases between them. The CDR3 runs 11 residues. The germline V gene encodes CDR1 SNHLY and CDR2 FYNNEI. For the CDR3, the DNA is TGTGCCAGCAGTGCCCTCTACGAGCAGTACTTC. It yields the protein CASSALYEQYF.

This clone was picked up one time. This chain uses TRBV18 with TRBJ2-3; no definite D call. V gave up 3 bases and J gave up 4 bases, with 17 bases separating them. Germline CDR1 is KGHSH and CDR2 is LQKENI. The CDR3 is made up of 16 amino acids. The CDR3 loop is CASSPLVAASADTQYF. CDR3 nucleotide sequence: TGTGCCAGCTCACCTCTAGTAGCAGCGTCGGCAGATACGCAGTATTTT.

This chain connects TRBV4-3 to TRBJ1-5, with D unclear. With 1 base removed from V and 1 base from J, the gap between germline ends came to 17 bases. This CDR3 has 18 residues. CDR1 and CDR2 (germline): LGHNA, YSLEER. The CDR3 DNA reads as TGCGCCAGCAGCCAAGTGTACGAGGGCTTCGGGAGCAATCAGCCCCAGCATTTT. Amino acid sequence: CASSQVYEGFGSNQPQHF.

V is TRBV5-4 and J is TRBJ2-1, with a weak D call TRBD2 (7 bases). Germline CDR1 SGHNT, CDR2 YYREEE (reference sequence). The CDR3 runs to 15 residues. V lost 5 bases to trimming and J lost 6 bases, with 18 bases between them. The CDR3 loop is CASSGGAKSLNEQFF. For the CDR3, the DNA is TGTGCCAGCAGTGGGGGGGCCAAATCTCTCAATGAGCAGTTCTTC.

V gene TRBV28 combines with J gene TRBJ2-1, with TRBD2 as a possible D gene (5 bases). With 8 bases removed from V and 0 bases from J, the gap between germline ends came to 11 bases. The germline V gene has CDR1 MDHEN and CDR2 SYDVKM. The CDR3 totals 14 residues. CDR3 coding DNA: TGTGCCAGCCGGACTCGCAGCTCCTACAATGAGCAGTTCTTC. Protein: CASRTRSSYNEQFF.

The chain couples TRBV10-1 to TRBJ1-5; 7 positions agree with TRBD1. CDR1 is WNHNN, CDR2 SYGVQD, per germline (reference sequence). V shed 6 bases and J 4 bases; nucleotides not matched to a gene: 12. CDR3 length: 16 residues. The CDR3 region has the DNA TGCGCCAGCAGGGCAAGACAGGGAGAGAAGAATCAGCCCCAGCATTTT. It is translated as CASRARQGEKNQPQHF.

Here the CDR3 DNA reads TGCGCCAGCAGCCAAGATTTCCAGGGGGCCAGGGAGCAGTACTTC. This encodes CASSQDFQGAREQYF. The chain links TRBV4-3 to TRBJ2-7; TRBD1 aligns across 8 bases. Per germline, CDR1 LGHNA and CDR2 YSLEER. The CDR3 has 15 residues. Losses at the gene ends were 0 bases for V and 7 bases for J; bases not matched to a gene: 8.

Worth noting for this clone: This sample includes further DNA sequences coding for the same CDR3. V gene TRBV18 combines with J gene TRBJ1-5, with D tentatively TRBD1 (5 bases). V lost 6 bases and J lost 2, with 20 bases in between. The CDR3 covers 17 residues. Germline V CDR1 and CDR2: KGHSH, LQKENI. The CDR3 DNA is TGTGCCAGCTCCCCTAGGCAGGGCTCGAAGGGCAATCAGCCCCAGCATTTT. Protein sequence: CASSPRQGSKGNQPQHF.

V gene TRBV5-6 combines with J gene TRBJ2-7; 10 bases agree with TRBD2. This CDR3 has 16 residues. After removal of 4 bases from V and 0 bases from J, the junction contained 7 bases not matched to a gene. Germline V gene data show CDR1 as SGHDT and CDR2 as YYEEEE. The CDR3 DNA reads TGTGCCAGCAGCCCTCCGGGACTAGCGCTCTCCTACGAGCAGTACTTC. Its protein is CASSPPGLALSYEQYF.

CDR3 coding DNA: TGTGCCAGCAGCGCGTCCGGACAGGGGGGCCCGCGTAGTCAGCCCCAGCATTTT. This translates into CASSASGQGGPRSQPQHF. The chain couples TRBV7-2 to TRBJ1-5; TRBD1 aligns across 10 bases. Looked up from germline, CDR1 is SGHTA and CDR2 is FQGNSA. V was pared by 5 bases and J by 6 bases, with 16 bases of the junction left unmatched. This CDR3 is 18 amino acids long.

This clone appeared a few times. For the CDR3, the DNA is TGTGCCAGCAGTTCCAGGGGTGGCACTGAAGCTTTCTTT. Protein: CASSSRGGTEAFF. This chain joins TRBV6-6 and TRBJ1-1, with D tentatively TRBD1 (6 bases). Germline-derived CDR1 and CDR2 are MNHNY and SVGAGI (reference sequence). Between the trimmed V and J ends, which lost 4 bases and 4 bases, there was a span of 10 bases. This CDR3 is 13 amino acids long.

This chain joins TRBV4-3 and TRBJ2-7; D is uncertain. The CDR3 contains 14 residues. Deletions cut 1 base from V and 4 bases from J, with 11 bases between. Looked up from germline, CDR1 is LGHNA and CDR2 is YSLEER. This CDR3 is CASSQGLPRYEQYF. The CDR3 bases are TGCGCCAGCAGCCAAGGACTGCCCCGGTACGAGCAGTACTTC.

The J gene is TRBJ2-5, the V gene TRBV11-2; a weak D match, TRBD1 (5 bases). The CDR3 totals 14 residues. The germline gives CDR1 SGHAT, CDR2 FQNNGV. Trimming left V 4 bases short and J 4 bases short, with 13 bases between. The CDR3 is CASSSRGWGETQYF. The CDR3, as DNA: TGTGCCAGCAGCTCTAGGGGCTGGGGAGAGACCCAGTACTTC.

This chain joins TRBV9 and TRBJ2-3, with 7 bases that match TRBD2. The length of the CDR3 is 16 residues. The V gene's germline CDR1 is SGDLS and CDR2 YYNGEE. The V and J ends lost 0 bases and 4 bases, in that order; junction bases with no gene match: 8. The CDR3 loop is CASSVGNGRSSDTQYF. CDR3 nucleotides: TGTGCCAGCAGCGTAGGGAACGGGAGGAGTTCAGATACGCAGTATTTT.

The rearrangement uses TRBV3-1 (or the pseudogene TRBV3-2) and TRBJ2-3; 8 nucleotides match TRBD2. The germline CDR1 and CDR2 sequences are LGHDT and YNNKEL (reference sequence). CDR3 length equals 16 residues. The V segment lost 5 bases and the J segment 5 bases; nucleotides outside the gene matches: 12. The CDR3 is CASSGAWRGALDTQYF. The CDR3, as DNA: TGTGCCAGCAGCGGGGCCTGGCGGGGGGCCCTAGATACGCAGTATTTT.

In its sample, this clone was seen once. CDR3 DNA sequence: TGTGCCAGCAGCCTCCCCGGCGAGCAGTACTTC. Protein: CASSLPGEQYF. The genes are TRBV3-1 (or the pseudogene TRBV3-2) and TRBJ2-7; no firm D call. Trimming removed 4 bases from V and 6 bases from J, with 7 bases in between. This CDR3 comprises 11 residues. In germline, CDR1 is LGHDT, CDR2 YNNKEL (reference sequence).

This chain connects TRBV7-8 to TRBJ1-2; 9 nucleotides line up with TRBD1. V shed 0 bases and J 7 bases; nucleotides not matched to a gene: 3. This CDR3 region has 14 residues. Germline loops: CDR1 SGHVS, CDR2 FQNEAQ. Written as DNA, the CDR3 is TGTGCCAGCAGCTTAGCACAGGGGGCTCTTGGCTACACCTTC. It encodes CASSLAQGALGYTF.

The CDR3 nucleotides read TGTGCCAGCAGTTTAAACCGGTCATGGAGGGTCAAGAACACCGGGGAGCTGTTTTTT. It is translated as CASSLNRSWRVKNTGELFF. The rearrangement links TRBV27 to TRBJ2-2, with TRBD2 as a possible D gene (6 bases). In germline, CDR1 is MNHEY, CDR2 SMNVEV (reference sequence). V dropped 2 bases and J dropped 1 base, with 20 bases sitting between them. CDR3 length: 19 amino acids.

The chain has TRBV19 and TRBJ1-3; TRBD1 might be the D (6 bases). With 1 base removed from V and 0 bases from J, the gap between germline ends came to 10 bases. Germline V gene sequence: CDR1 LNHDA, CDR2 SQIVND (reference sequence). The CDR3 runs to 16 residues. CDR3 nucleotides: TGTGCCAGTAGTATAGGGGACATCTACTCTGGAAACACCATATATTTT. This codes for CASSIGDIYSGNTIYF.

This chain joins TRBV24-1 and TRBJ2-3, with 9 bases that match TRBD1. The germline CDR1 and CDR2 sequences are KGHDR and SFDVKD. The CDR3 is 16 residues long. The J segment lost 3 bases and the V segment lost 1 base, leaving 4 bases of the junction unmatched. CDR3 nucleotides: TGTGCCACCAGTGATTTCCCCGGGACAGGGACAGATACGCAGTATTTT. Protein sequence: CATSDFPGTGTDTQYF.

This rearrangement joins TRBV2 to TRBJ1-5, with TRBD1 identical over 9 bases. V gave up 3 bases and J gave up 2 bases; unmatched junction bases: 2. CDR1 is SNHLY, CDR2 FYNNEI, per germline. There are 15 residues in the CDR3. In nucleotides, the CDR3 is TGTGCCAGCAGTGAGAGGACAGGGGGCAATCAGCCCCAGCATTTT. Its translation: CASSERTGGNQPQHF.

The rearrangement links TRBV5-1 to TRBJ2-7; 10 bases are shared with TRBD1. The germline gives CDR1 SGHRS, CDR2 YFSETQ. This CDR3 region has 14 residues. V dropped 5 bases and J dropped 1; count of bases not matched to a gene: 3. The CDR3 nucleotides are TGCGCCAGCAGTAGGACAGGGGGATCCTACGAGCAGTACTTC. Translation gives CASSRTGGSYEQYF. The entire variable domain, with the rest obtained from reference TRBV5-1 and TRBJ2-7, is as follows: KAGVTQTPRYLIKTRGQQVTLSCSPISGHRSVSWYQQTPGQGLQFLFEYFSETQRNKGNFPGRFSGRQFSNSRSEMNVSTLELGDSALYLCASSRTGGSYEQYFGPGTRLTVT.

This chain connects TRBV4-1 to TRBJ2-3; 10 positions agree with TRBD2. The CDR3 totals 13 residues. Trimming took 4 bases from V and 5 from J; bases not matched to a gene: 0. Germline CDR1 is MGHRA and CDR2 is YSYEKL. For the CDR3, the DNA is TGCGCCAGCAGCCCTAGCGGGGGAGATACGCAGTATTTT. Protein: CASSPSGGDTQYF.

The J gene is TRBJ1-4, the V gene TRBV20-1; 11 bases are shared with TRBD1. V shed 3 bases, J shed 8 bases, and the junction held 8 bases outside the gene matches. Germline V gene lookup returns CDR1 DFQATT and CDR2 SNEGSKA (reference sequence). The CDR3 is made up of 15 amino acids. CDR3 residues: CSASQDRGLREKLFF. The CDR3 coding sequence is TGCAGTGCTAGTCAGGACAGGGGGCTCAGGGAAAAACTGTTTTTT.

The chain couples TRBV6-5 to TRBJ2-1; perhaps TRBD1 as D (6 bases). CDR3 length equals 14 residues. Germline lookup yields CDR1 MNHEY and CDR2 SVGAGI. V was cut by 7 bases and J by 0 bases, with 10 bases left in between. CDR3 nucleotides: TGTGCCAGCAAAACAGGGATCTCCTACAATGAGCAGTTCTTC. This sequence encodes CASKTGISYNEQFF.

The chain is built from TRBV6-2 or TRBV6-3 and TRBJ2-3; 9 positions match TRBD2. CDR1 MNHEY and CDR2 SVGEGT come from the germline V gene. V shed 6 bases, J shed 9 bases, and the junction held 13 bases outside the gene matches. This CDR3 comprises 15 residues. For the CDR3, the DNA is TGTGCCAGCAGCGAGGGACTAGCCAAGAGATTGACGCAGTATTTT. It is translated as CASSEGLAKRLTQYF.

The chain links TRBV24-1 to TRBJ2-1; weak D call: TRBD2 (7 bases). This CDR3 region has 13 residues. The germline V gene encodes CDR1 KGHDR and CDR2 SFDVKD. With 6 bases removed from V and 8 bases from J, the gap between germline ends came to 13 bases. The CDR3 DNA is TGTGCCACCAGTTGGGGGGGCCGAGATGAGCAGTTCTTC. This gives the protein CATSWGGRDEQFF.

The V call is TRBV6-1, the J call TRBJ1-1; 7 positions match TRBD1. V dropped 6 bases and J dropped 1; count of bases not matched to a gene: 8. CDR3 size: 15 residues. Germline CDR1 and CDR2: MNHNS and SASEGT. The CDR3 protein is CASRDGDRTNTEAFF. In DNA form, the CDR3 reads TGTGCCAGCAGGGACGGGGACAGAACGAACACTGAAGCTTTCTTT.

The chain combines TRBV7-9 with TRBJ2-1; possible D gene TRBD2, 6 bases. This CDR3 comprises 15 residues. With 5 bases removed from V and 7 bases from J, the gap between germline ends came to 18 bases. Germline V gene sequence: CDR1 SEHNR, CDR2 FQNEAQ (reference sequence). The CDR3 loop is CASSKDLGEVNEQFF. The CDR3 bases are TGTGCCAGCAGCAAGGACCTGGGGGAGGTAAATGAGCAGTTCTTC.

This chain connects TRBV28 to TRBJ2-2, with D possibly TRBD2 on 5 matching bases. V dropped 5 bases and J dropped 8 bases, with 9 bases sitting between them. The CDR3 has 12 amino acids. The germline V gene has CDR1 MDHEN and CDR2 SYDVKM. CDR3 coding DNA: TGTGCCAGCAGTGGACTGTTGGGGGAGCTGTTTTTT. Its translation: CASSGLLGELFF. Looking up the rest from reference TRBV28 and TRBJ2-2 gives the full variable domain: DVKVTQSSRYLVKRTGEKVFLECVQDMDHENMFWYRQDPGLGLRLIYFSYDVKMKEKGDIPEGYSVSREKKERFSLILESASTNQTSMYLCASSGLLGELFFGEGSRLTVL.